The T cell receptor (beta chain) under discussion was sequenced for a study of cytomegalovirus exposure and HLA in healthy donors. Comments on this clone: Its specificity is unknown.

These donors, healthy bone marrow donors, were studied. The germline gives CDR1 SGHRS, CDR2 YFSETQ. Trimming pared 4 bases from V and 5 bases from J, leaving 22 bases between. The CDR3 loop spans 16 amino acids. The study, taken as a whole, reports: Despite most TCR sequences being rare, some public TCRs occurred in many donors. Cytomegalovirus-associated TCR beta chains were listed, numbering roughly 150. Later examination showed HLA-associated TCR beta chains had greater clonal expansion than equally common others.

Primers included in the PCR were 60 Vbeta and 13 Jbeta primers. TCRdb's table, derived via immunoSEQ multiplex PCR, lists solely in-frame clones and lacks some. The sample includes about 240,000 clones, just under 80% of them seen just once. This sequence joins TRBV5-1 and TRBJ2-7; possibly TRBD2 for D (6 bases). The clonotype comes from a boy younger than 18 in good health and CMV-seronegative. What was sequenced was PBMCs. The CDR3 region has the DNA TGCGCCAGCAGCGCGCGTACTGGGGGGATAAGGGACGAGCAGTACTTC. Protein: CASSARTGGIRDEQYF.